The TCR beta chain under discussion was sequenced for a study of radiotherapy plus CTLA-4 blockade in lung cancer. General observations from the study: Tumor-origin TCR clones grew in blood after radiotherapy plus ipilimumab. Reports identified early blood T cell clone dynamics, with interferon-beta, as the best response predictor.

Germline CDR1 is SGHRS and CDR2 is YFSETQ. The length of the CDR3 is 16 residues. V lost 4 bases, J lost 3 bases, and 6 bases stayed unmatched. The protocol was immunoSEQ multiplex PCR, while the TCRdb copy is restricted to in-frame clones and leaves out a portion. Of approximately 85,000 clones listed, roughly four fifths are singletons. As regards this clone: What it binds is unknown.

The sample here was peripheral blood, taken from a patient treated with radiotherapy plus ipilimumab. This TCR was recovered from a human donor with non-small cell lung cancer that progressed on radiotherapy plus ipilimumab. The gene calls are TRBV5-1 and TRBJ1-4, with TRBD1 matching over 10 bases. CDR3 region: CASSPIGQGANEKLFF. CDR3 sequence (DNA): TGCGCCAGCAGCCCGATAGGACAGGGGGCTAATGAAAAACTGTTTTTT.